Presented here are 18 T cell receptor beta chains from one specimen sequenced in a study of blood T cell repertoires in COVID-19. Here immunoSEQ multiplex PCR was the method, and the copy in TCRdb shows in-frame clones only, minus some. The data hold about 220,000 clones, with around 83% observed a single time. The source material was PBMCs or T cells enriched from blood (not recorded which). These receptors all stem from a woman aged 40 to 49 who had recovered from COVID-19.

This chain links TRBV28 with TRBJ1-1; D perhaps matches TRBD1 (5 bases). Deletions cut 6 bases from V and 1 base from J, with 9 bases between. The CDR3 is 13 residues long. CDR1 and CDR2 (germline): MDHEN, SYDVKM. CDR3 protein: CASSRVRNTEAFF. CDR3 DNA sequence: TGTGCCAGCAGCAGGGTTCGGAACACTGAAGCTTTCTTT.

This chain uses TRBV7-9 with TRBJ2-3; D gene unclear. Trimming pared 2 bases from V and 1 base from J, leaving 10 bases between. The CDR3 is made up of 15 amino acids. CDR1 SEHNR and CDR2 FQNEAQ come from the germline V gene (reference sequence). CDR3 sequence: CASSLRSHGTDTQYF. CDR3 DNA: TGTGCCAGCAGCTTAAGAAGCCACGGCACAGATACGCAGTATTTT.

This chain links TRBV7-2 with TRBJ2-1, with D possibly TRBD2 on 6 matching bases. The V gene's germline CDR1 is SGHTA and CDR2 FQGNSA. Trimming shortened V by 5 bases and J by 0 bases, and 20 bases separated the two germline ends. The CDR3 has 18 amino acids. The CDR3 sequence: CASSGGPITLLSYNEQFF. The CDR3 DNA reads as TGTGCCAGCAGCGGAGGGCCCATTACTCTACTCTCCTACAATGAGCAGTTCTTC.

The gene calls are TRBV4-3 and TRBJ2-7; 8 bases are shared with TRBD2. J gave up 0 bases and V 8 bases, and 9 bases lay outside the gene matches. The CDR3 extends over 15 amino acids. Germline loops: CDR1 LGHNA, CDR2 YSLEER. CDR3 in DNA: TGCGCCAGCTGCGGGCTAGCGGGTAGCTCCTACGAGCAGTACGTC. This sequence encodes CASCGLAGSSYEQYV.

The chain employs TRBV29-1 and TRBJ2-5, with D possibly TRBD1 on 6 matching bases. The CDR3 extends over 13 amino acids. V gave up 3 bases and J gave up 5 bases, with 13 bases separating them. Germline CDR1 and CDR2: SQVTM and ANQGSEA. The CDR3 here is CSVERQAGETQYF. The CDR3 DNA sequence: TGCAGCGTTGAGAGACAGGCTGGGGAGACCCAGTACTTC.

This chain uses TRBV28 with TRBJ1-5, with D unresolved. The germline CDR1 and CDR2 sequences are MDHEN and SYDVKM. The CDR3 is made up of 16 amino acids. V lost 1 base to trimming and J lost 3 bases, with 13 bases between them. For the CDR3, the DNA is TGTGCCAGCAGTTTATTAGGGCAGAGGGCCAATCAGCCCCAGCATTTT. It translates to CASSLLGQRANQPQHF.

The J gene is TRBJ2-3, the V gene TRBV9; D not resolved. Trimming pared 1 base from V and 0 bases from J, leaving 9 bases between. Germline-derived CDR1 and CDR2 are SGDLS and YYNGEE. This CDR3 has 15 amino acids. The CDR3 sequence: CASSVMAVSTDTQYF. DNA of the CDR3: TGTGCCAGCAGCGTAATGGCGGTTAGCACAGATACGCAGTATTTT.

J is TRBJ2-6 and V is TRBV11-2; no clear D gene. The CDR3 consists of 13 residues. V lost 7 bases to trimming and J lost 2 bases, with 6 bases between them. Per the germline V gene, CDR1 is SGHAT and CDR2 is FQNNGV. The CDR3 loop is CASILAGANVLTF. Here the CDR3 DNA reads TGTGCCAGCATCCTCGCTGGGGCCAACGTCCTGACTTTC.

The J gene is TRBJ2-3, the V gene TRBV10-3; the D gene is possibly TRBD2 (5 bases). Germline values: CDR1 ENHRY, CDR2 SYGVKD. The CDR3 covers 13 residues. V was cut by 5 bases and J by 4 bases, with 10 bases left in between. CDR3 in DNA: TGTGCCATCAGTTGGGCGGGCGCAGATACGCAGTATTTT. It specifies CAISWAGADTQYF.

The chain links TRBV10-3 to TRBJ2-2; D may be TRBD1 (7 bases). CDR1 ENHRY and CDR2 SYGVKD come from the germline V gene. V lost 10 bases and J lost 3, with 12 bases in between. The CDR3 is made up of 13 amino acids. The CDR3 region is CATGDSYTGELFF. CDR3 DNA: TGTGCCACGGGGGACAGCTACACCGGGGAGCTGTTTTTT.

The chain links TRBV11-3 to TRBJ2-2, with a possible D match to TRBD1 (7 bases). Germline V lookup: CDR1 SGHNT, CDR2 YENEEA. The CDR3 sequence is 15 residues long. The germline V and J ends were trimmed by 4 bases and 6 bases, with 15 bases remaining between them. For the CDR3, the DNA is TGTGCCAGCAGCTCCCGACAGGGACTTTCCGGGGAGCTGTTTTTT. Translation gives CASSSRQGLSGELFF.

There are a few counts of this clone. The chain combines TRBV21-1 with TRBJ2-1; TRBD2, the table's D call, was not compared with the DNA. TRBV21-1 is an annotated pseudogene. The CDR3 length is 16 residues. The CDR3 protein is CASSKEPGRSYNEQFF. As DNA, the CDR3 is TGTGCCAGCAGCAAAGAACCAGGGAGGTCCTACAATGAGCAGTTCTTC.

The chain combines TRBV9 with TRBJ2-1; TRBD1 agrees at 10 bases. Germline V gene data show CDR1 as SGDLS and CDR2 as YYNGEE. The CDR3 is 12 residues long. V was clipped by 5 bases and J by 10 bases; unmatched bases: 3. The chain's CDR3 is CASSDRGPEQFF. The CDR3 DNA follows: TGTGCCAGCAGTGACAGGGGGCCGGAGCAGTTCTTC. Combining the CDR3 with reference TRBV9 and TRBJ2-1 gives the whole variable domain DSGVTQTPKHLITATGQRVTLRCSPRSGDLSVYWYQQSLDQGLQFLIQYYNGEERAKGNILERFSAQQFPDLHSELNLSSLELGDSALYFCASSDRGPEQFFGPGTRLTVL.

This sequence joins TRBV7-2 and TRBJ1-3, with TRBD1 as a possible D gene (6 bases). Trimming removed 6 bases at V and 2 bases at J, with 11 bases between. CDR3 length: 14 residues. Germline CDR1 SGHTA, CDR2 FQGNSA. CDR3 nucleotides: TGTGCCAGCAGGCAAACAGGGCCTGGAAACACCATATATTTT. Protein product: CASRQTGPGNTIYF.

CDR3 amino acids: CASSLGPTGANTGELFF. As DNA, the CDR3 is TGTGCCAGCAGCTTAGGCCCGACAGGGGCAAACACCGGGGAGCTGTTTTTT. The rearrangement uses TRBV13 and TRBJ2-2, with 8 bases identical to TRBD1. CDR3 size: 17 residues. V lost 0 bases, J lost 2 bases, and 5 bases stayed unmatched. CDR1 and CDR2 (germline): PRHDT, FYEKMQ (reference sequence).

The chain employs TRBV7-9 and TRBJ2-1; TRBD2 matches 7 bases. This CDR3 has 15 residues. Germline CDR1 and CDR2: SEHNR and FQNEAQ (reference sequence). With 3 bases clipped from V and 4 bases from J, the junction kept 6 bases outside the gene matches. The CDR3 bases are TGTGCCAGCAGCTTGAGCCTAGCGGAGTACAATGAGCAGTTCTTC. Residues: CASSLSLAEYNEQFF. Variable domain in full (rest from reference TRBV7-9 and TRBJ2-1): DTGVSQNPRHKITKRGQNVTFRCDPISEHNRLYWYRQTLGQGPEFLTYFQNEAQLEKSRLLSDRFSAERPKGSFSTLEIQRTEQGDSAMYLCASSLSLAEYNEQFFGPGTRLTVL.

The rearrangement uses TRBV10-3 and TRBJ2-2; D uncertain. The germline V gene has CDR1 ENHRY and CDR2 SYGVKD. V was shortened by 2 bases and J by 1 base, with 8 bases between the two germline ends. The CDR3 runs 15 residues. The CDR3 is CAISEARQNTGELFF. As DNA, the CDR3 is TGTGCCATCAGTGAGGCGAGACAGAACACCGGGGAGCTGTTTTTT.

This clone came up a few times. The identical CDR3 is also encoded by other nucleotide sequences in the sample. The chain has TRBV5-4 and TRBJ2-1; 10 bases are shared with TRBD2. The junction had 4 bases not matched to a gene; V was cut back by 0 bases and J by 7 bases. The CDR3 consists of 15 residues. Germline CDR1 and CDR2: SGHNT and YYREEE (reference sequence). The DNA of the CDR3 is TGTGCCAGCAGCTTGGGACTAGCGGGCCGAAATGAGCAGTTCTTC. Translating it yields CASSLGLAGRNEQFF.